Each of the 8 T cell receptor beta chains below was sequenced from the same sample in a study of T cells in Graves' hyperthyroidism and ophthalmopathy. RNA transcripts yielded amplified TCR beta CDR3 regions. The HTBI primer set was used in a first-round RT-PCR of the TCR CDR3. TCRdb reanalysed the multiplex PCR reads using MiXCR and keeps one entry per CDR3 protein. Among around 420,000 distinct CDR3 sequences listed, approximately 14% were seen once. The sequenced sample was blood. Source of these receptors: a woman aged 18 to 35 with Graves' hyperthyroidism.

In its sample, this clonotype was seen many times. J is TRBJ2-3 and V is TRBV2; possible D gene TRBD2, 5 bases. Trimming removed 3 bases at V and 1 base at J, with 8 bases between. CDR3 length equals 14 residues. The germline V gene encodes CDR1 SNHLY and CDR2 FYNNEI. The CDR3 spells CASSDGSGTDTQYF. CDR3 bases: TGTGCCAGCAGTGATGGTAGCGGCACAGATACGCAGTATTTT.

Many counts were recorded for this clonotype. The genes are TRBV6-1 and TRBJ1-1; TRBD1 is a possible D gene (5 bases). Germline CDR1 reads MNHNS; CDR2 reads SASEGT. The CDR3 loop spans 16 amino acids. Trimming removed 5 bases at V and 5 bases at J, with 21 bases between. In DNA, the CDR3 is TGTGCCAGCAGTCTAAGACAGCAACAAGAACGGACTGAAGCTTTCTTT. It is translated as CASSLRQQQERTEAFF.

This clonotype was observed many times. This rearrangement joins TRBV2 to TRBJ2-5; the match to TRBD2 covers 7 bases. Germline V gives CDR1 SNHLY, CDR2 FYNNEI. This CDR3 is 15 amino acids long. Trimming cost V 10 bases and J 2 bases; bases outside gene matches: 13. The DNA for the CDR3 is TGTGCCACCTCACGGGAAGCGGGACTACAAGAGACCCAGTACTTC. The encoded protein is CATSREAGLQETQYF.

This clonotype was picked up many times. This chain connects TRBV5-1 to TRBJ2-7, with D maybe TRBD2 (6 bases). Germline loops: CDR1 SGHRS, CDR2 YFSETQ. Trimming removed 3 bases from V and 9 bases from J, with 19 bases in between. This CDR3 comprises 14 residues. The CDR3 coding sequence is TGCGCCAGCAGCTGGGACGCGGGGCCCGGGGGGCAGTACTTC. Its translation is CASSWDAGPGGQYF.

The table lists this clonotype with many counts. The chain is built from TRBV7-2 and TRBJ2-1, with TRBD1 matching over 10 bases. CDR3 length: 16 amino acids. Unmatched junction bases numbered 13, after V lost 4 bases and J lost 10 bases. Germline V CDR1 and CDR2: SGHTA, FQGNSA. The CDR3 region has the DNA TGTGCCAGCAGCTCACGTGACAGGGGGCTGGGAGACGAGCAGTTCTTC. Its protein product is CASSSRDRGLGDEQFF.

In its sample, this clonotype was seen a few times. The rearrangement links TRBV20-1 to TRBJ2-1; D is ambiguous. Germline V gene data show CDR1 as DFQATT and CDR2 as SNEGSKA (reference sequence). V dropped 5 bases and J dropped 5 bases, with 22 bases sitting between them. The CDR3 is 16 amino acids. The CDR3 protein is CSAPHRGSRLNNEQFF. CDR3 coding DNA: TGCAGTGCTCCTCACAGAGGCAGCAGACTCAACAATGAGCAGTTCTTC.

V and J are TRBV20-1 and TRBJ2-3, with TRBD2 identical over 13 bases. Germline loops: CDR1 DFQATT, CDR2 SNEGSKA (reference sequence). J gave up 1 base and V 5 bases, and 12 bases lay outside the gene matches. This CDR3 is 18 amino acids long. The CDR3 is CSAGGGLAGRGGTDTQYF. CDR3 nucleotides: TGCAGTGCTGGAGGGGGACTAGCGGGGCGTGGGGGCACAGATACGCAGTATTTT.

There are many counts of this clonotype. The CDR3 DNA reads TGCAGTGCTCCCGGGACAGGGAAAAACATTCAGTACTTC. Translating gives CSAPGTGKNIQYF. The rearrangement joins TRBV20-1 to TRBJ2-4; 9 bases line up with TRBD1. The CDR3 spans 13 residues. Germline V gives CDR1 DFQATT, CDR2 SNEGSKA (reference sequence). J lost 4 bases, V lost 5 bases, and 3 bases had no gene match.